The T cell receptor beta chain described here comes from a study of OX40 agonist ivuxolimab in advanced cancers. Study-wide context: Ivuxolimab was a fully human IgG2 agonistic monoclonal antibody targeting the costimulatory receptor OX40 (CD134). Intravenous ivuxolimab was administered to patients every 2 weeks at six dose levels: 0.01, 0.1, 0.3, 1.5, 3 and 10 mg/kg. Of the roughly 50 dose-escalation patients, hepatocellular carcinoma was present in about 20, melanoma in around 15, renal cell carcinoma in 9 and head and neck cancer in 9. In the dose-escalation cohort, approximately 83% of patients were male, and the mean age was approximately 60 years with a range of roughly 20 to 85. Patients were allowed to have had prior anti-PD-1, anti-PD-L1 or anti-CTLA-4 therapy, and more than 30% of the dose-escalation patients had previously received checkpoint inhibitors. Partial responses were achieved by three dose-escalation patients, of whom one had hepatocellular carcinoma and two had cutaneous melanoma. Peripheral TCRbeta sequencing aimed to test whether ivuxolimab altered TCR sequence diversity and caused clonal T-cell expansion. The paper describes the monotherapy dose-escalation part (N ≈ 52 patients) of the phase I trial of ivuxolimab. On the study overall, not on this receptor specifically: Antigen specificity was not determined for the clonally expanded peripheral T cells. After ivuxolimab, more expanded clones were found on average in CD8+ T cells than in CD4+ T cells. Clonal expansion of both CD4+ and CD8+ blood T cells was observed from baseline to week 6 at doses 0.1 to 3.0 mg/kg. Low levels of normalized T-cell clonal expansion were also seen in some nonresponding patients. In the 0.1-3.0 mg/kg groups, partial responders had among the lowest normalized peripheral clonal expansion, particularly in CD8+ T cells.

Patients with autoimmune disease history or receiving systemic immunosuppression were excluded from the trial. In every dose cohort, peripheral blood was drawn for TCR sequencing at baseline, cycle 4 day 1, and cycle 7 day 1. The samples were taken from a phase I, first-in-human, multicenter, open-label dose-escalation trial of ivuxolimab. The trial enrolled adults with locally advanced or metastatic head and neck squamous cell, hepatocellular, melanoma or renal cell carcinoma. CD4+ and CD8+ T cells were sorted separately from peripheral blood before TCR sequencing. Genomic DNA was isolated from the sorted cells so that the TCRbeta CDR3 region could be sequenced. The immunoSEQ Assay was used to sequence the TCRbeta CDR3 regions. TCRdb mirrors the immuneACCESS table, restricted to in-frame sequences. Some clones are absent from its copies; in checked studies, under half trace to an unresolved V gene, and the reason for the others is unknown. The sample has about 130,000 clones on record, about 90% of them singletons. In total, the top ten clones hold 0.8% to 1% of the sample.

For this clone: Its binding antigen is unknown. There are no base qualities to consult, and no much larger clone falls within one base.

V is pared back by 6 bases and J by 3 bases, with 18 bases lying between the germline termini. Including cysteine and phenylalanine, the CDR3 has 15 amino acids. Only CDR3 DNA is held: 45 bases, read in frame from base 1. From the germline V gene, CDR1 is SGHNT and CDR2 is YENEEA. The chain links TRBV11-3 with TRBJ2-7, with an unclear D gene assignment. The sequence came from an adult with an advanced solid tumor such as melanoma, head and neck, liver or kidney cancer. Specimen: CD4+ or CD8+ T cells sorted from blood, collected in a trial of the OX40 agonist ivuxolimab. The CDR3 reads as follows: CASSGHDIVYYEQYF. The bases read TGTGCCAGCAGTGGCCATGACATCGTATACTACGAGCAGTACTTC.